This T cell receptor beta chain was recovered during a study of cytomegalovirus exposure and HLA in healthy donors. The study ran its PCR with 60 Vbeta and 13 Jbeta primers. Using immunoSEQ multiplex PCR, the repertoire was profiled, and TCRdb retains in-frame clones only, with some absent. The sample consists of about 200,000 clones, 70% to 80% of them appearing once. Findings and caveats of the study: Later analysis suggested links between common viral pathogens and several top significant clusters. There was a cluster of highly shared sequence variants that was likely a sequencing artifact. Productive rates of about 87% or about 30% were seen for most TCR beta V segments in an earlier analysis. Looking again later, the authors saw that most CMV-associated TCR beta chains seemed HLA-restricted.

CDR1 MNHNY and CDR2 SVGAGI come from the germline V gene (reference sequence). This CDR3 contains 15 residues. Trimming removed 1 base from V and 5 bases from J; junction bases left unmatched: 7. Worth noting for this clone: Its antigen is unidentified.

The TCR sequence derives from a man aged 25 to 45 in good health and CMV-seronegative. The chain has TRBV6-6 and TRBJ1-2, with TRBD1 identical over 7 bases. Sequencing input: PBMCs. The CDR3 DNA follows: TGTGCCAGCAGTTACTTGCCCGGGACAGAGTATGGCTACACCTTC. It encodes CASSYLPGTEYGYTF.